The 10 T cell receptor beta chains listed next were all sequenced from one sample in a study of blood T cell repertoires in COVID-19. Only in-frame clones appear in the TCRdb table, and some are missing; sequencing was by immunoSEQ multiplex PCR. The sample consists of 66,000 or so clones, around 80% of them appearing once. Sequencing input: peripheral blood. The receptors were sampled from a human donor in a cohort sampled during active COVID-19.

In DNA, the CDR3 is TGTGCCAGCAGCCCAAGTGGACAGGCCCTTCTCACCGGGGAGCTGTTTTTT. It codes for CASSPSGQALLTGELFF. The chain carries TRBV5-4 and TRBJ2-2, with 7 bases matching TRBD1. Germline-derived CDR1 and CDR2 are SGHNT and YYREEE (reference sequence). Germline trimming cut 4 bases from V and 4 bases from J; bases unmatched to any gene: 13. This CDR3 has 17 residues.

This clone showed up just once. The V and J genes are TRBV27 and TRBJ1-5; the D gene is possibly TRBD1 (5 bases). V was cut by 3 bases and J by 7 bases, with 13 bases left in between. CDR1 is MNHEY and CDR2 is SMNVEV in the germline V gene (reference sequence). The CDR3 length is 14 residues. The CDR3 bases are TGTGCCAGCAGTTTGGGGAGGGGCCCGCAGCCCCAGCATTTT. Its protein is CASSLGRGPQPQHF.

The rearrangement links TRBV19 to TRBJ2-6; TRBD2 might be the D (5 bases). CDR3 size: 18 residues. In germline, CDR1 is LNHDA, CDR2 SQIVND (reference sequence). Trimming cost V 6 bases and J 0 bases, with 18 bases left between them. The CDR3 region is CASSLPMEGLSGANVLTF. CDR3 in DNA: TGTGCCAGTAGCCTCCCTATGGAAGGACTCTCTGGGGCCAACGTCCTGACTTTC.

V usage is TRBV28 and J usage is TRBJ2-6; 7 bases are a match to TRBD1. After removal of 4 bases from V and 2 bases from J, the junction contained 5 bases not matched to a gene. Germline V gives CDR1 MDHEN, CDR2 SYDVKM. The length of the CDR3 is 16 residues. CDR3: CASSSYRGTGANVLTF. The DNA of the CDR3 is TGTGCCAGCAGTTCTTACAGGGGTACTGGGGCCAACGTCCTGACTTTC. Together with reference TRBV28 and TRBJ2-6, the CDR3 gives the full variable domain: DVKVTQSSRYLVKRTGEKVFLECVQDMDHENMFWYRQDPGLGLRLIYFSYDVKMKEKGDIPEGYSVSREKKERFSLILESASTNQTSMYLCASSSYRGTGANVLTFGAGSRLTVL.

This clone was recorded many times. This chain joins TRBV11-2 and TRBJ2-7, with TRBD2 identical over 7 bases. V was clipped by 1 base and J by 9 bases; unmatched bases: 6. CDR1 is SGHAT, CDR2 FQNNGV, per germline. The CDR3 runs 13 residues. CDR3 DNA sequence: TGTGCCAGCAGCTTAGCGGCGGGAGCGCGGCAGTACTTC. It encodes CASSLAAGARQYF.

This clone showed up just once. The rearrangement joins TRBV5-4 to TRBJ1-1, with D possibly matching TRBD1 (5 bases). The CDR3 totals 14 residues. From germline, CDR1 is SGHNT and CDR2 YYREEE (reference sequence). Trimming took off 0 bases at V and 1 base at J, with 7 bases between the two ends. CDR3 loop: CASSLDRRNTEAFF. The CDR3 DNA reads TGTGCCAGCAGCTTGGACAGGAGGAACACTGAAGCTTTCTTT.

The chain has TRBV7-9 and TRBJ2-1; 11 bases fit TRBD2. This CDR3 comprises 17 residues. V was clipped by 5 bases and J by 1 base; unmatched bases: 7. Germline-derived CDR1 and CDR2 are SEHNR and FQNEAQ (reference sequence). The CDR3 here is CASSSTSGSSSYNEQFF. As DNA, the CDR3 is TGTGCCAGCAGCAGTACTAGCGGGAGTAGTTCCTACAATGAGCAGTTCTTC.

This chain links TRBV12-3 or TRBV12-4 with TRBJ1-4; the D is unclear. The CDR3 sequence is 13 residues long. V lost 9 bases to trimming and J lost 0 bases, with 8 bases between them. The CDR3 region has the DNA TGTGCCAGTCGACACTCAACTAATGAAAAACTGTTTTTT. The encoded protein is CASRHSTNEKLFF.

V gene TRBV27 combines with J gene TRBJ2-1; 15 bases fit TRBD2. CDR1 and CDR2 from the germline V gene are MNHEY and SMNVEV (reference sequence). The CDR3 totals 17 residues. The J segment lost 6 bases and the V segment lost 6 bases, leaving 9 bases of the junction unmatched. CDR3 in DNA: TGTGCCAGCAGGGGGACTAGCGGGAGGCTCCCCATCAATGAGCAGTTCTTC. Amino acid sequence: CASRGTSGRLPINEQFF.

This clone was picked up a small number of times. The chain uses TRBV15 and TRBJ2-2, with 9 bases lining up with TRBD2. CDR1 is LNHNV, CDR2 YYDKDF, per germline (reference sequence). The CDR3 covers 17 residues. Trimming at V came to 5 bases and at J to 7 bases, leaving 14 bases not matched to a gene. CDR3 coding DNA: TGTGCCACCAGCGGCGTCCTTATAGCGGGAGCGGGCGGGGAGCTGTTTTTT. The encoded protein is CATSGVLIAGAGGELFF.